This T cell receptor (beta chain) originates from a study of T cells in Graves' hyperthyroidism and ophthalmopathy. CDR1 and CDR2 from the germline V gene are MNHNY and SVGAGI (reference sequence). V was cut by 4 bases and J by 3 bases, with 18 bases left in between. This CDR3 contains 16 residues. This clonotype was counted between two and nine times. TCR beta CDR3 regions were amplified from RNA transcripts. The study used the HTBI primer set for a first-round RT-PCR of the TCR CDR3. MiXCR, run by TCRdb on the multiplex PCR reads, gives a single entry per CDR3 protein. The table lists a few hundred thousand distinct CDR3 sequences, about half of them singletons. Lactation, pregnancy, other autoimmune disease or uncontrolled infection excluded patients.

This clonotype was sampled from a woman under 30 with Graves' hyperthyroidism. This sequence joins TRBV6-6 and TRBJ2-5; possibly TRBD1 for D (6 bases). The sequenced sample consisted of peripheral blood or thyroid tissue (not recorded which). This CDR3 is CASSSVQGRIEETQYF. CDR3 DNA sequence: TGTGCCAGCAGTTCAGTCCAGGGGCGAATAGAAGAGACCCAGTACTTC.